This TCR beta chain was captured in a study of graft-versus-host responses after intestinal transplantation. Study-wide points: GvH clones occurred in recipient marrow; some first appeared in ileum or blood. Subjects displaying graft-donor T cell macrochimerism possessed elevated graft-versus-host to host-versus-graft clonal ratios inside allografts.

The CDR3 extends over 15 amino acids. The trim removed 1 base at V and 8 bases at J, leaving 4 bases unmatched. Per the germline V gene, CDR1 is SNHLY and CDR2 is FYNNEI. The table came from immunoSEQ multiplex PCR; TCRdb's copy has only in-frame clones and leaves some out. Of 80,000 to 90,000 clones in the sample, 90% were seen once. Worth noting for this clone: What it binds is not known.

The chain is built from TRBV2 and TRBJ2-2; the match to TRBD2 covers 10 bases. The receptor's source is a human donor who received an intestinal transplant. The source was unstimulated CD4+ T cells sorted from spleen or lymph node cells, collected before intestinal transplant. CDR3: CASSEGLAGLGELFF. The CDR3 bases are TGTGCCAGCAGTGAAGGACTAGCGGGTCTGGGGGAGCTGTTTTTT.